This T cell receptor (beta chain) is drawn from a study of OX40 agonist ivuxolimab in advanced cancers. Looking at the study overall: Ivuxolimab, which targeted the costimulatory receptor OX40 (CD134), was an agonistic, fully human IgG2 monoclonal antibody. Patients were allowed to have had prior anti-PD-1, anti-PD-L1 or anti-CTLA-4 therapy, and 40% of the dose-escalation patients had been treated with checkpoint inhibitors. Of the roughly 54 patients in dose escalation, about 20 had hepatocellular carcinoma, about 15 had melanoma, 9 had renal cell carcinoma and 9 had head and neck cancer. In the dose-escalation cohort, roughly 82% of patients were male, and the mean age was approximately 60 years with a range of roughly 20 to 85. Intravenous ivuxolimab was administered to patients every 2 weeks at six dose levels: 0.01, 0.1, 0.3, 1.5, 3 and 10 mg/kg. The paper describes the monotherapy dose-escalation part (N ≈ 52 patients) of the phase I trial of ivuxolimab. Peripheral TCRbeta sequencing aimed to test whether ivuxolimab altered TCR sequence diversity and caused clonal T-cell expansion. Partial responses occurred in three dose-escalation patients, of whom one had hepatocellular carcinoma and two had cutaneous melanoma. Study-level results and caveats: Which antigens the clonally expanded peripheral T cells were specific for was not determined. After ivuxolimab, expanded clones were on average more numerous among CD8+ T cells than among CD4+ T cells. In partial responders in the 0.1-3.0 mg/kg groups, normalized peripheral clonal expansion was found to be among the lowest, especially among CD8+ T cells. At doses of 0.1 to 3.0 mg/kg, clonal expansion of both CD4+ and CD8+ blood T cells was observed from baseline to week 6. Low levels of normalized T-cell clonal expansion were also seen in some patients who did not respond.

Patients with autoimmune disease history or receiving systemic immunosuppression were excluded from the trial. In every dose cohort, peripheral blood was drawn for TCR sequencing at baseline, cycle 4 day 1, and cycle 7 day 1. The samples were drawn from a first-in-human, open-label, multicenter phase I dose-escalation trial of ivuxolimab. The trial enrolled adults with locally advanced or metastatic head and neck squamous cell, hepatocellular, melanoma or renal cell carcinoma. Before TCR sequencing, CD4+ and CD8+ T cells were separately sorted from peripheral blood. Regarding this clone: The antigen it recognizes is unknown. There are no base qualities to consult, and no much larger clone falls within one base.

According to the germline V gene, CDR1 reads SGHTA and CDR2 reads FQGNSA. Including cysteine and phenylalanine, the CDR3 has 15 amino acids. CDR3 DNA only is kept here, 45 bases in frame from base 1. Trimming costs V 5 bases and J 0 bases, and their ends lie 13 bases apart. To sequence the TCRbeta CDR3 region, genomic DNA was isolated from the sorted cells. The immunoSEQ Assay was used to sequence the TCRbeta CDR3 regions. Imported from immuneACCESS, the table was reduced by TCRdb to in-frame sequences with V and J called. These copies leave out some clones; in studies compared against another copy, an unresolved V gene accounts for under half, and the cause of the remainder is not known. Across this sample there are some 70,000 clones, with 86% seen only once. Under 3.5% of the sample rests with the top ten.

The sequence was collected from an adult with an advanced solid tumor such as melanoma, head and neck, liver or kidney cancer. The chain is assembled from TRBV7-2 and TRBJ2-5; perhaps TRBD1 is the D gene, with 6 bases matching. This specimen was CD4+ or CD8+ T cells sorted from blood, taken in a trial of the OX40 agonist ivuxolimab. The CDR3 region: CASSPNGQNQETQYF. In nucleotide form, the sequence is TGTGCCAGCAGCCCTAACGGACAGAACCAAGAGACCCAGTACTTC.